One T cell receptor (beta chain) is described in this entry. Antigen: not known. RNA was isolated and reverse transcribed to cDNA, the sequencing template. Profiling relied on immunoSEQ multiplex PCR, and the TCRdb table lists in-frame clones only, not all of them. Of some 190,000 clones listed, approximately 57% are singletons. This sample was included in a study of CD8+ T cells in alopecia areata. Study-wide context: Treated patients received oral tofacitinib, 5 to 10 mg twice daily. Study-level points and caveats: In scalp and blood during tofacitinib, many expanded lesional clones persisted.

Treatment specified: oral pan-JAK inhibitor, 5-10 mg twice daily. The CDR3 runs 13 residues. Deletions cut 3 bases from V and 6 bases from J, with 13 bases between. CDR1 and CDR2 (germline): SGDLS, YYNGEE. The chain combines TRBV9 with TRBJ2-7; D is possibly TRBD2 (6 bases). The input for sequencing was CD4+ T cells sorted from blood, taken at week 24, from a patient treated with tofacitinib. The sequence was collected from a human donor with alopecia areata. This chain's CDR3 is CASSGPAGLEQYF. CDR3 coding DNA: TGTGCCAGCAGCGGGCCGGCGGGGCTCGAGCAGTACTTC. Full variable domain (missing parts from reference TRBV9 and TRBJ2-7): DSGVTQTPKHLITATGQRVTLRCSPRSGDLSVYWYQQSLDQGLQFLIQYYNGEERAKGNILERFSAQQFPDLHSELNLSSLELGDSALYFCASSGPAGLEQYFGPGTRLTVT.